This T cell receptor beta chain comes out of a study of CD8+ T cells in alopecia areata. Germline values: CDR1 SQVTM, CDR2 ANQGSEA. Trimming cost V 5 bases and J 4 bases, with 9 bases left between them. This CDR3 contains 11 residues. This clone appeared once. RNA extraction was followed by reverse transcription into cDNA, which acted as the sequencing template. TCRdb keeps only in-frame clones here, not all; method: immunoSEQ multiplex PCR. The data show roughly 170,000 clones, 50% to 60% seen once. The chain employs TRBV29-1 and TRBJ2-7; D remains ambiguous. The sequencing used CD4+ T cells sorted from blood, collected at week 0. This sequence originates from a human donor with alopecia areata. CDR3 residues: CSVRQKYEQYF. In nucleotides, the CDR3 is TGCAGCGTTCGGCAGAAATACGAGCAGTACTTC.